The 21 T cell receptor beta chains below all came from one sample that was sequenced in a study of cytomegalovirus exposure and HLA in healthy donors. The PCR employed 60 Vbeta primers together with 13 Jbeta primers. Repertoires were generated with immunoSEQ multiplex PCR, while TCRdb's copy carries only in-frame clones and drops some. The data show more than 150,000 clones, roughly 73% seen once. Sequenced input: PBMCs. These receptors were taken from a woman in her forties in good health and CMV-seropositive.

V and J are TRBV30 and TRBJ2-3, with D maybe TRBD2 (5 bases). CDR1 is GTSNPN, CDR2 SVGIG, per germline (reference sequence). Trimming left V 3 bases short and J 6 bases short, with 22 bases between. The CDR3 length is 16 residues. The CDR3 DNA reads as TGTGCCTGGAGCAAACCTCAGGAGGCACTCCGGGATACGCAGTATTTT. This encodes CAWSKPQEALRDTQYF. Supplemented by reference TRBV30 and TRBJ2-3, the full variable domain reads SQTIHQWPATLVQPVGSPLSLECTVEGTSNPNLYWYRQAAGRGLQLLFYSVGIGQISSEVPQNLSASRPQDRQFILSSKKLLLSDSGFYLCAWSKPQEALRDTQYFGPGTRLTVL.

The chain uses TRBV7-2 and TRBJ2-1; D gene ambiguous. CDR1 is SGHTA and CDR2 is FQGNSA in the germline V gene. Between the trimmed V and J ends, which lost 4 bases and 7 bases, there was a span of 11 bases. The CDR3 totals 13 residues. In DNA form, the CDR3 reads TGTGCCAGCAGCTCTTACAATGCAAATGAGCAGTTCTTC. This gives the protein CASSSYNANEQFF.

The CDR3 DNA reads TGTGCCAGCAGTTACTCCGGGGTAGCTACGCAGTATTTT. Protein sequence: CASSYSGVATQYF. This chain joins TRBV6-6 and TRBJ2-3, with D tentatively TRBD2 (5 bases). From germline, CDR1 is MNHNY and CDR2 SVGAGI (reference sequence). Deletions cut 0 bases from V and 8 bases from J, with 9 bases between. This CDR3 is 13 amino acids long.

This clone was recorded only once. This chain connects TRBV7-2 to TRBJ2-5, with D unresolved. Trimming removed 8 bases from V and 5 bases from J, with 21 bases in between. Per germline, CDR1 SGHTA and CDR2 FQGNSA. CDR3 length: 15 amino acids. The CDR3 DNA reads TGTGCCAGCGCACGGAACCCCGGTGCGGCGGAGACCCAGTACTTC. Translated, it gives CASARNPGAAETQYF.

The V and J genes are TRBV10-3 and TRBJ1-2; D remains unclear. The CDR3 is 13 amino acids. The V end was cut by 3 bases, the J end by 8 bases, with 13 bases between. Germline V gives CDR1 ENHRY, CDR2 SYGVKD. CDR3 bases: TGTGCCATCAGTGACCCGCTAGTCCGGGGCTACACCTTC. Translating it yields CAISDPLVRGYTF.

This chain uses TRBV4-1 with TRBJ1-2; tentatively, D is TRBD1 (5 bases). Trimming removed 0 bases from V and 3 bases from J, with 8 bases in between. Per the germline V gene, CDR1 is MGHRA and CDR2 is YSYEKL. The CDR3 runs to 14 residues. In DNA, the CDR3 is TGCGCCAGCAGCCAAGAGGCGGGGGACTATGGCTACACCTTC. This gives the protein CASSQEAGDYGYTF.

This clone has more than one count but fewer than ten. The V and J genes are TRBV2 and TRBJ2-1; 11 positions match TRBD2. The length of the CDR3 is 18 residues. The germline gives CDR1 SNHLY, CDR2 FYNNEI. Trimming removed 1 base from V and 9 bases from J; junction bases left unmatched: 14. The CDR3 DNA follows: TGTGCCAGCAGTGAAGGGTTCGGGACTAGCGGAGTGGGGGGTGAGCAGTTCTTC. It yields the protein CASSEGFGTSGVGGEQFF.

The chain employs TRBV6-6 and TRBJ2-1; 7 nucleotides align to TRBD2. The CDR3 is made up of 12 amino acids. V shed 8 bases, J shed 7 bases, and the junction held 5 bases outside the gene matches. CDR1 and CDR2 (germline): MNHNY, SVGAGI (reference sequence). This chain's CDR3 is CASASGRNEQFF. CDR3 sequence (DNA): TGTGCCAGCGCTAGCGGACGGAATGAGCAGTTCTTC.

The gene calls are TRBV6-5 and TRBJ1-1; possibly TRBD1 for D (6 bases). Germline CDR1 and CDR2: MNHEY and SVGAGI. Trimming took off 6 bases at V and 1 base at J, with 12 bases between the two ends. This CDR3 comprises 14 residues. The CDR3 nucleotides are TGTGCCAGCAGGGACTTGACAGGGAACACTGAAGCTTTCTTT. Its protein product is CASRDLTGNTEAFF.

V and J are TRBV2 and TRBJ1-2; TRBD1 matches 7 bases. After removal of 2 bases from V and 4 bases from J, the junction contained 4 bases not matched to a gene. The CDR3 totals 14 residues. The germline gives CDR1 SNHLY, CDR2 FYNNEI. CDR3: CASSESRDSYGYTF. The CDR3 DNA sequence: TGTGCCAGCAGTGAATCGCGGGACAGCTATGGCTACACCTTC.

This chain uses TRBV28 with TRBJ1-2; 7 bases are a match to TRBD1. Per germline, CDR1 MDHEN and CDR2 SYDVKM. V trimming: 5 bases; J trimming: 3 bases; junction bases outside the gene matches: 3. The CDR3 is 13 residues long. The CDR3 here is CASSAGTDYGYTF. CDR3 nucleotide sequence: TGTGCCAGCAGTGCCGGGACAGACTATGGCTACACCTTC.

This chain joins TRBV7-8 and TRBJ2-1; 10 bases agree with TRBD1. This CDR3 has 16 amino acids. Germline loops: CDR1 SGHVS, CDR2 FQNEAQ. J gave up 6 bases and V 4 bases, and 9 bases lay outside the gene matches. The CDR3 DNA reads TGTGCCAGCAGCTCGGACAGGGGGGCTAGGGGCAATGAGCAGTTCTTC. Translation: CASSSDRGARGNEQFF.

With respect to this clone: At one of its ends the junction is not consistent with the germline gene, which may arise from a read error. The chain joins TRBV6-5 to TRBJ1-1, with 7 bases identical to TRBD1. This CDR3 has 14 residues. CDR1 is MNHEY and CDR2 is SVGAGI in the germline V gene. Written as DNA, the CDR3 is TGTGCCAGCAGTGACTCCTCACCAGGGGGTGAAGCTTTCTTT. Translated: CASSDSSPGGEAFF.

V and J are TRBV18 and TRBJ1-5; weak D call: TRBD1 (6 bases). Germline V gene data show CDR1 as KGHSH and CDR2 as LQKENI. The CDR3 is made up of 16 amino acids. Trimming left V 2 bases short and J 0 bases short, with 11 bases between. CDR3 bases: TGTGCCAGCTCACCATCACAGGGAAATAGCAATCAGCCCCAGCATTTT. Its translation: CASSPSQGNSNQPQHF.

The genes are TRBV25-1 and TRBJ2-1; 13 bases align to TRBD2. From germline, CDR1 is MGHDK and CDR2 SYGVNS. The CDR3 runs 14 residues. V lost 6 bases and J lost 4; bases outside the gene matches: 0. CDR3 nucleotide sequence: TGTGCCAGCAGACTAGCGGGAGGGTACAATGAGCAGTTCTTC. Its protein is CASRLAGGYNEQFF.

The chain recombines TRBV11-2 with TRBJ2-1; 9 bases are a match to TRBD1. V was clipped by 4 bases and J by 5 bases; unmatched bases: 6. The CDR3 has 15 amino acids. Germline loops: CDR1 SGHAT, CDR2 FQNNGV. CDR3 loop: CASSSRDRAHNEQFF. The CDR3 nucleotides are TGTGCCAGCAGCTCCCGGGACAGGGCCCACAATGAGCAGTTCTTC.

This chain uses TRBV7-8 with TRBJ2-7, with D unclear. V was clipped by 1 base and J by 2 bases, with 12 bases between them. The CDR3 is 15 residues long. Germline V gives CDR1 SGHVS, CDR2 FQNEAQ. The CDR3 DNA sequence: TGTGCCAGCAGCTTAGGAGGCGGTGCCCCCTACGAGCAGTACTTC. This codes for CASSLGGGAPYEQYF.

This chain connects TRBV25-1 to TRBJ2-4; 9 positions match TRBD1. Germline lookup yields CDR1 MGHDK and CDR2 SYGVNS. This CDR3 region has 16 residues. V shed 3 bases, J shed 7 bases, and the junction held 10 bases outside the gene matches. Here the CDR3 DNA reads TGTGCCAGCAGTGATATTCTTGTGACAGGGGGGAACATTCAGTACTTC. Translated: CASSDILVTGGNIQYF.

The genes are TRBV7-3 and TRBJ2-2, with 8 bases that match TRBD2. CDR3 size: 17 residues. The germline CDR1 and CDR2 sequences are SGHTA and FQGTGA. The junction had 10 bases not matched to a gene; V was cut back by 1 base and J by 6 bases. In DNA, the CDR3 is TGTGCCAGCAGCTTAAGGGCGGGGGGCAGTTACGCCGGGGAGCTGTTTTTT. Its translation is CASSLRAGGSYAGELFF.

The chain joins TRBV5-3 to TRBJ2-1; TRBD2 aligns across 10 bases. Being an ORF, TRBV5-3 has a function that is uncertain. V lost 4 bases and J lost 7; bases outside the gene matches: 14. The CDR3 spans 17 residues. CDR3 sequence: CARSDQHLAGAGNEQFF. The CDR3, as DNA: TGTGCCAGAAGCGACCAACACCTAGCGGGAGCGGGGAATGAGCAGTTCTTC.

This chain joins TRBV9 and TRBJ2-7; D call uncertain. The CDR3 is 15 residues long. Germline lookup yields CDR1 SGDLS and CDR2 YYNGEE. Trimming took off 0 bases at V and 0 bases at J, with 10 bases between the two ends. The CDR3 DNA reads TGTGCCAGCAGCGTAGGTCAAGAGGCCTCCTACGAGCAGTACTTC. It is translated as CASSVGQEASYEQYF.